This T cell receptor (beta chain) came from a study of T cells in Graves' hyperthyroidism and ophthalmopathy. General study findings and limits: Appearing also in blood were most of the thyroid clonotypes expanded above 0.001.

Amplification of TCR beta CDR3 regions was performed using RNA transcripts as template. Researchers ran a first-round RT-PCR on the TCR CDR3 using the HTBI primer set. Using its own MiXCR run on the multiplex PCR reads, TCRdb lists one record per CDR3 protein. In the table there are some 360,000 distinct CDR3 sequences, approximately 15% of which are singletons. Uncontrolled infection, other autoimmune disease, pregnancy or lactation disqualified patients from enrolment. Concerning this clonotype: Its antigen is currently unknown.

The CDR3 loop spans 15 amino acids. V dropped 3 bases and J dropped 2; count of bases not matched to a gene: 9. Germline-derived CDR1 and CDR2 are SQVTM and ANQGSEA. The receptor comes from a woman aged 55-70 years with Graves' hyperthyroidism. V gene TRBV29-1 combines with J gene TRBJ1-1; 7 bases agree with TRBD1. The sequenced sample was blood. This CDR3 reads CSVDNRGNENTEAFF. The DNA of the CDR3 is TGCAGCGTTGATAACAGGGGTAATGAAAACACTGAAGCTTTCTTT.